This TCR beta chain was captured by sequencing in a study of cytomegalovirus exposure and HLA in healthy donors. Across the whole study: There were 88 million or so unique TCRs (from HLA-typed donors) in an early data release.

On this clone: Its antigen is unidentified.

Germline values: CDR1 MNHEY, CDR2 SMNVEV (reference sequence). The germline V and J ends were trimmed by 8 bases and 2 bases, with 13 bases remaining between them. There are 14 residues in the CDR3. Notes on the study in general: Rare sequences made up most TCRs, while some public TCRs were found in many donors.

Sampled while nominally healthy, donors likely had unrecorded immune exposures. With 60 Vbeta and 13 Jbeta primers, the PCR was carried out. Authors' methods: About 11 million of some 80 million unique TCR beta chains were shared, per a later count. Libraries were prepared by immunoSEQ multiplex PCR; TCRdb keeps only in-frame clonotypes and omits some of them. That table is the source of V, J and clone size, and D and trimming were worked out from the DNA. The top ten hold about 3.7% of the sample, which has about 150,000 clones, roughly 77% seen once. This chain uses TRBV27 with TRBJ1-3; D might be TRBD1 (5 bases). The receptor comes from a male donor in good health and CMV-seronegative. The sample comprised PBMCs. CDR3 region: CASSGGGTGNTIYF. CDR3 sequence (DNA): TGTGCCAGCTCCGGGGGAGGAACTGGAAACACCATATATTTT.